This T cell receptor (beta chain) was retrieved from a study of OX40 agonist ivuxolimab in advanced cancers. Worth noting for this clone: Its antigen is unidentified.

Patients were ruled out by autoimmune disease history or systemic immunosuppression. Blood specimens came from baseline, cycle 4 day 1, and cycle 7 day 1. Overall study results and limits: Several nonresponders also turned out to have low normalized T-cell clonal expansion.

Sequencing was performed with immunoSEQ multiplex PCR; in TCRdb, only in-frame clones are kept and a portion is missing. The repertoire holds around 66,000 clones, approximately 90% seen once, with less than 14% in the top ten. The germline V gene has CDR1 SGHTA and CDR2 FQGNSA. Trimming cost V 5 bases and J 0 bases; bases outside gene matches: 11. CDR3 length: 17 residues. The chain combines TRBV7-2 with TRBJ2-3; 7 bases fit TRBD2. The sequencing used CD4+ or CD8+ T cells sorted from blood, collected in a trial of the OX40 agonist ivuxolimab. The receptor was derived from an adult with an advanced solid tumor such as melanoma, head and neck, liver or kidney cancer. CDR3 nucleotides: TGTGCCAGCAGCCCCATCGGTGGAGCGGGGAGCACAGATACGCAGTATTTT. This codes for CASSPIGGAGSTDTQYF.